This T cell receptor (beta chain) was recovered during a study of blood T cell repertoires in COVID-19. Study details: Whether acute or convalescent, the COVID-19 samples came from the United States, Italy and Spain. Nucleic acid was either cDNA or gDNA, and it came from T cells, B-cell-depleted T cells, or PBMCs.

Patients of the Seattle cohort, enrolled during active infection, were followed longitudinally. Per the original methods: For nucleated cells, counts were estimated from reference gene primer amplification. Assay: immunoSEQ multiplex PCR; the TCRdb copy retains only in-frame clones and omits some. Clonal size and the V and J genes are those of that table, whereas D and trimming came from the DNA. The sample has 250,000 to 400,000 clones, roughly 90% seen once. The sequence was obtained from a woman aged 30 to 39 with COVID-19, enrolled during active disease. Sequenced: peripheral blood.

CDR3 loop: CSARESEKQFF. CDR3 sequence (DNA): TGCAGTGCTAGAGAAAGCGAAAAGCAGTTCTTC. The gene calls are TRBV20-1 and TRBJ2-1; D call uncertain. CDR1 DFQATT and CDR2 SNEGSKA come from the germline V gene (reference sequence). Trimming stripped 0 bases from V and 11 bases from J, with 8 bases between. This CDR3 spans 11 amino acids.